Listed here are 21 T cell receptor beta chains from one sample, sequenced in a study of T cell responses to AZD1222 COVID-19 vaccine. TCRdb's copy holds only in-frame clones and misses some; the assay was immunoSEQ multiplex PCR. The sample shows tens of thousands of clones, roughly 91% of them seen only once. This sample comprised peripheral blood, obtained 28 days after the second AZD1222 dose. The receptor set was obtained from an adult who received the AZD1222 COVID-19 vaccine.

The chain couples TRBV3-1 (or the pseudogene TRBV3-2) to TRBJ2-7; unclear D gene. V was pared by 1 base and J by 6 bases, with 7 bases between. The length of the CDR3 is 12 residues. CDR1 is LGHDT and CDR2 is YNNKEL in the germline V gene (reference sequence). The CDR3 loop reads CASSQVTAEQYF. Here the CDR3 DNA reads TGTGCCAGCAGCCAAGTTACGGCCGAGCAGTACTTC.

This CDR3 reads CASSLKGQGGNYGYTF. For the CDR3, the DNA is TGTGCCAGCAGTTTAAAGGGGCAGGGTGGGAACTATGGCTACACCTTC. The chain is built from TRBV27 and TRBJ1-2; TRBD1 is a possible D gene (5 bases). V lost 2 bases and J lost 2, with 15 bases in between. Germline V gene sequence: CDR1 MNHEY, CDR2 SMNVEV (reference sequence). This CDR3 comprises 16 residues.

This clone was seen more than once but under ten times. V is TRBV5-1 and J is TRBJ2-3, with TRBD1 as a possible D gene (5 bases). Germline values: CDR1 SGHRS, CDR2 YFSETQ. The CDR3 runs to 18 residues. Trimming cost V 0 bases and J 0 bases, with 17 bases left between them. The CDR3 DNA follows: TGCGCCAGCAGCTTGGAAGTGGAGACCAGGGCTAGCACAGATACGCAGTATTTT. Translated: CASSLEVETRASTDTQYF. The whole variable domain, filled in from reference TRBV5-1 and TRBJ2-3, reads KAGVTQTPRYLIKTRGQQVTLSCSPISGHRSVSWYQQTPGQGLQFLFEYFSETQRNKGNFPGRFSGRQFSNSRSEMNVSTLELGDSALYLCASSLEVETRASTDTQYFGPGTRLTVL.

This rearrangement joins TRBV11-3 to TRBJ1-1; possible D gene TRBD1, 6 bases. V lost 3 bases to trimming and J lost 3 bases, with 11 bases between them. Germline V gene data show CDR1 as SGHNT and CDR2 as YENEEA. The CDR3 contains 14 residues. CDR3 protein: CASSFQGSDTEAFF. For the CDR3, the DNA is TGTGCCAGCAGCTTCCAGGGGTCGGACACTGAAGCTTTCTTT. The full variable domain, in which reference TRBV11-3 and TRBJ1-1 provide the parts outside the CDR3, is EAGVVQSPRYKIIEKKQPVAFWCNPISGHNTLYWYLQNLGQGPELLIRYENEEAVDDSQLPKDRFSAERLKGVDSTLKIQPAELGDSAVYLCASSFQGSDTEAFFGQGTRLTVV.

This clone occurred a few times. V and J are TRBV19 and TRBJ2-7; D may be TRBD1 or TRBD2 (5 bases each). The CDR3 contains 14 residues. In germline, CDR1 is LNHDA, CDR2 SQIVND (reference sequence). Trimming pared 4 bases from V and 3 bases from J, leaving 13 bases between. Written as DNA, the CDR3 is TGTGCCAGTAGTAAAGGGACGGACTTCTACGAGCAGTACTTC. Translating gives CASSKGTDFYEQYF. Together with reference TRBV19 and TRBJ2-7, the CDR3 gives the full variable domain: DGGITQSPKYLFRKEGQNVTLSCEQNLNHDAMYWYRQDPGQGLRLIYYSQIVNDFQKGDIAEGYSVSREKKESFPLTVTSAQKNPTAFYLCASSKGTDFYEQYFGPGTRLTVT.

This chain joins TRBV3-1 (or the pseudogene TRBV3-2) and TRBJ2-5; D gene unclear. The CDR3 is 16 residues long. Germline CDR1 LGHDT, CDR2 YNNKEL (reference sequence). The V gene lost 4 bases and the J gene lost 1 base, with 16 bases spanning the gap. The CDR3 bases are TGTGCCAGCAGCCGACCCACCCCCCGGGCCCAAGAGACCCAGTACTTC. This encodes CASSRPTPRAQETQYF.

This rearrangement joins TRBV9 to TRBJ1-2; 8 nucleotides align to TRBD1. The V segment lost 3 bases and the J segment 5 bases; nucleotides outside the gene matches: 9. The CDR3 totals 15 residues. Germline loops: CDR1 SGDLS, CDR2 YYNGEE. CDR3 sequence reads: CASSANDRGQYGYTF. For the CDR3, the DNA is TGTGCCAGCAGCGCAAACGACAGGGGACAGTATGGCTACACCTTC.

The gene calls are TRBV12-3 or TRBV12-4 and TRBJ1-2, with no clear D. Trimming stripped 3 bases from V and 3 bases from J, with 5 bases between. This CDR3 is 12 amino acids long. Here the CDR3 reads CASSFRYYGYTF. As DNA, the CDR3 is TGTGCCAGCAGTTTCCGATACTATGGCTACACCTTC.

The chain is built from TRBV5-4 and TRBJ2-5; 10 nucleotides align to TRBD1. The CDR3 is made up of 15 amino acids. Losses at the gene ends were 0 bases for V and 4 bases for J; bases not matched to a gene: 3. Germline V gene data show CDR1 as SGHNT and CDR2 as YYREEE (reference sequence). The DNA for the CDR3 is TGTGCCAGCAGCTTGGGCGGACAGGGGGGAGAGACCCAGTACTTC. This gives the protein CASSLGGQGGETQYF.

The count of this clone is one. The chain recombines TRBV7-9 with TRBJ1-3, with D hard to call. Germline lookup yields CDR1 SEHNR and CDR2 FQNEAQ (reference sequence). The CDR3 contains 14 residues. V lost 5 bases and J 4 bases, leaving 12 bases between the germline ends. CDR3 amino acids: CASSQAGSGNTIYF. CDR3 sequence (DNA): TGTGCCAGCAGCCAAGCGGGGTCAGGAAACACCATATATTTT.

In nucleotides, the CDR3 is TGCGCCAGCAGCCAAGATAAGGGGGACCCACCCCTCCACTTT. Amino acid sequence: CASSQDKGDPPLHF. The chain has TRBV4-3 and TRBJ1-6, with D perhaps TRBD1 (6 bases). The ends were cut back, 0 bases at V and 11 bases at J, with 11 bases in the middle. CDR1 is LGHNA, CDR2 YSLEER, per germline. This CDR3 comprises 14 residues.

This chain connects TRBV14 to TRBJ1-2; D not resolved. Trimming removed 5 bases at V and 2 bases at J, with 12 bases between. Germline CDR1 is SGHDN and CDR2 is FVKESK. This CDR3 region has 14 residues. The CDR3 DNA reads TGTGCCAGCAGCGAATCGCTGGTGAACTATGGCTACACCTTC. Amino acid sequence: CASSESLVNYGYTF. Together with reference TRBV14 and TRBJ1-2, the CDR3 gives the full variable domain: EAGVTQFPSHSVIEKGQTVTLRCDPISGHDNLYWYRRVMGKEIKFLLHFVKESKQDESGMPNNRFLAERTGGTYSTLKVQPAELEDSGVYFCASSESLVNYGYTFGSGTRLTVV.

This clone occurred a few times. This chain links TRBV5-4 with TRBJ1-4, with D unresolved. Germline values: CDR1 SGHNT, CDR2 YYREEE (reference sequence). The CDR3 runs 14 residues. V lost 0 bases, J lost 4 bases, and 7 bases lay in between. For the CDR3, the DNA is TGTGCCAGCAGCTTGGGGCAGTTTAATGAAAAACTGTTTTTT. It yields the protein CASSLGQFNEKLFF.

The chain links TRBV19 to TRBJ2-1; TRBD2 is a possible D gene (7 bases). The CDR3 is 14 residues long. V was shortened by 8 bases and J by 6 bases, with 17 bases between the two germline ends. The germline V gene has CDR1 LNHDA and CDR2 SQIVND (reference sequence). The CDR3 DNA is TGTGCCAGTTTTTCGGGGGGCGGGTTCAATGAGCAGTTCTTC. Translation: CASFSGGGFNEQFF. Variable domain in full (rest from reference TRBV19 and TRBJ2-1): DGGITQSPKYLFRKEGQNVTLSCEQNLNHDAMYWYRQDPGQGLRLIYYSQIVNDFQKGDIAEGYSVSREKKESFPLTVTSAQKNPTAFYLCASFSGGGFNEQFFGPGTRLTVL.

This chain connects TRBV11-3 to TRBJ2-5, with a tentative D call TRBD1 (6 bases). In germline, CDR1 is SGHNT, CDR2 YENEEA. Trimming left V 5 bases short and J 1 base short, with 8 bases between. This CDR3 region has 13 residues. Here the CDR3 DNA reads TGTGCCAGCAGCGTCAGGGGCCAAGAGACCCAGTACTTC. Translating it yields CASSVRGQETQYF. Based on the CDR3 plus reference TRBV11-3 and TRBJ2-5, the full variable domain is EAGVVQSPRYKIIEKKQPVAFWCNPISGHNTLYWYLQNLGQGPELLIRYENEEAVDDSQLPKDRFSAERLKGVDSTLKIQPAELGDSAVYLCASSVRGQETQYFGPGTRLLVL.

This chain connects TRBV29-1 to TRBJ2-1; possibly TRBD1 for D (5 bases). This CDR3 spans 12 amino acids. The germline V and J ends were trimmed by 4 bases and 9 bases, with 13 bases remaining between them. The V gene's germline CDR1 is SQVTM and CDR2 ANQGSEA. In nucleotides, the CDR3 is TGCAGCGTTGTCAAGGGGATGGGTGAGCAGTTCTTC. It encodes CSVVKGMGEQFF.

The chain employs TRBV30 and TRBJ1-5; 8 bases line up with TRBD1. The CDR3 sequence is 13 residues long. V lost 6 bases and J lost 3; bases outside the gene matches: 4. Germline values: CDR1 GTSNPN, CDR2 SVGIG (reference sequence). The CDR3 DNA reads TGTGCCTGCAGACAGGGGAACAATCAGCCCCAGCATTTT. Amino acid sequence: CACRQGNNQPQHF.

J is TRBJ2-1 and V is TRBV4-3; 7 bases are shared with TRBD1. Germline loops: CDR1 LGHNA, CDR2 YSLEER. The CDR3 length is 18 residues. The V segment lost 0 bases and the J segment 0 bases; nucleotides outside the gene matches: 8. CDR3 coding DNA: TGCGCCAGCAGCCAAGATTATGAGGGGGCCATCTCCTACAATGAGCAGTTCTTC. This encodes CASSQDYEGAISYNEQFF.

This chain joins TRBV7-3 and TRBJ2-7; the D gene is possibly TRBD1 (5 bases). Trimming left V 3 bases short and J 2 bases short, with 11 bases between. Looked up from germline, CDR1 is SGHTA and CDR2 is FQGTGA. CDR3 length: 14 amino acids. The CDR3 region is CASSLHQGPYEQYF. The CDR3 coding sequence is TGTGCCAGCAGCTTGCATCAGGGCCCCTACGAGCAGTACTTC.

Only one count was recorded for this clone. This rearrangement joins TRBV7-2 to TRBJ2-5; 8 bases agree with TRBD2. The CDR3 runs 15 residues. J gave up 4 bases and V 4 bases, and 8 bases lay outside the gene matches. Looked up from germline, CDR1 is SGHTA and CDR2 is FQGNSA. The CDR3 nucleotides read TGTGCCAGCAGCTACTACGGGGGGGTCACAGAGACCCAGTACTTC. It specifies CASSYYGGVTETQYF.

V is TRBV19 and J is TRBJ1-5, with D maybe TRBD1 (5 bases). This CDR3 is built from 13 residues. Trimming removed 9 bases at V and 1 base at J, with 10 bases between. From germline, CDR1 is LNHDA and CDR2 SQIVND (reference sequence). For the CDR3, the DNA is TGTGCCAGCCACAGGAACAGCAATCAGCCCCAGCATTTT. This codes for CASHRNSNQPQHF. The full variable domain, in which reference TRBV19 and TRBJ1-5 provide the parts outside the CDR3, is DGGITQSPKYLFRKEGQNVTLSCEQNLNHDAMYWYRQDPGQGLRLIYYSQIVNDFQKGDIAEGYSVSREKKESFPLTVTSAQKNPTAFYLCASHRNSNQPQHFGDGTRLSIL.